These T cell receptor beta chains were read from a single sample in a study of radiotherapy plus CTLA-4 blockade in lung cancer. TCRdb keeps only in-frame clones here, not all; method: immunoSEQ multiplex PCR. The repertoire holds tens of thousands of clones, with roughly 80% as singletons. Sequenced here: peripheral blood, sampled from a patient treated with radiotherapy plus ipilimumab. The receptors derive from a human donor with non-small cell lung cancer who had a complete response to radiotherapy plus ipilimumab. Each CDR3 is given without its conserved first and last residue. Where a row states a size, it is once, few, many or the class of an expanded clone; other rows omit it.

abundance: -
v_gene: TRBV5-1
j_gene: TRBJ1-3
CDR3aa: ASSLGQTRTSGNTIY

abundance: -
v_gene: TRBV25-1
j_gene: TRBJ2-5
CDR3aa: ASSGARGQETQY

abundance: -
v_gene: TRBV7-2
j_gene: TRBJ2-5
CDR3aa: ASSLEAGGQETQY

abundance: -
v_gene: TRBV30
j_gene: TRBJ2-2
CDR3aa: AWSYEPGVTGELF

abundance: -
v_gene: TRBV5-6
j_gene: TRBJ2-1
CDR3aa: ASSWDRGAGEQF

abundance: -
v_gene: TRBV11-2
j_gene: TRBJ1-5
CDR3aa: ASSLGATGSNQPQH

abundance: -
v_gene: TRBV2
j_gene: TRBJ2-7
CDR3aa: ASRAPGNSYEQY

abundance: -
v_gene: TRBV11-3
j_gene: TRBJ2-1
CDR3aa: ASSHLVLLGQF

abundance: -
v_gene: TRBV10-3
j_gene: -
CDR3aa: AISAARGSTYEQY

abundance: -
v_gene: TRBV7-9
j_gene: TRBJ1-2
CDR3aa: ASSPKGQNGYT

abundance: -
v_gene: TRBV7-8
j_gene: TRBJ1-2
CDR3aa: ASSGPGQSYGYT

abundance: few
v_gene: TRBV10-1
j_gene: TRBJ1-6
CDR3aa: ATNPPGYNSPLH

abundance: few
v_gene: TRBV7-9
j_gene: TRBJ1-6
CDR3aa: ASSLAFVSGGRDSPLH

abundance: once
v_gene: TRBV7-9
j_gene: TRBJ1-2
CDR3aa: ASSLTGDDYGYT

abundance: -
v_gene: TRBV12-5
j_gene: TRBJ1-1
CDR3aa: ASGLVYWGEGTEAF

abundance: -
v_gene: TRBV5-1
j_gene: TRBJ1-6
CDR3aa: ASSLEGGLRNSPLH

abundance: -
v_gene: TRBV30
j_gene: TRBJ2-7
CDR3aa: AWRGGASEQY

abundance: -
v_gene: TRBV28
j_gene: TRBJ1-2
CDR3aa: ASSLMWQGEYGYT

abundance: few
v_gene: TRBV5-6
j_gene: TRBJ2-3
CDR3aa: ASSLLADTDTQY

abundance: -
v_gene: TRBV2
j_gene: TRBJ1-6
CDR3aa: ASSARGGNSPLH

abundance: once
v_gene: TRBV30
j_gene: TRBJ1-3
CDR3aa: AWSEQGLGGNTIY

abundance: once
v_gene: TRBV27
j_gene: TRBJ2-7
CDR3aa: ASSLRDPRGEQY